This T cell receptor (beta chain) was sequenced for a study of blood T cell repertoires in COVID-19. Study context: COVID-19 samples from acute and convalescent phases originated in the United States, Italy and Spain. The cDNA or gDNA used as material had been derived from T cells, B-cell-depleted T cells, or PBMCs.

Recruited during active infection, patients (from Seattle) were subsequently followed longitudinally. In the original workflow: Using reference gene primer amplification, nucleated cell counts were estimated. The method was immunoSEQ multiplex PCR; TCRdb's version includes in-frame clones alone and lacks a portion of them. V, J and clone size were drawn from that table, and D and trimming were deduced from the DNA. Here the sample spans about 130,000 clones, more than 75% being singletons. CDR3 length equals 15 residues. The V end lost 0 bases, the J end lost 6 bases, and 13 bases lay between the germline ends. Germline V gives CDR1 SGHKS, CDR2 YYEKEE (reference sequence).

The rearrangement joins TRBV5-5 to TRBJ1-5, with TRBD1 as a possible D gene (5 bases). The TCR was taken from a woman aged 70-85 years with COVID-19, enrolled during active disease. The sample consisted of peripheral blood. The CDR3 reads CASSLEGRALQPQHF. For the CDR3, the DNA is TGTGCCAGCAGCTTGGAGGGCAGGGCCCTTCAGCCCCAGCATTTT.